One sample yielded the 21 T cell receptor beta chains listed below, sequenced in a study of Ad26.COV2.S vaccination and SARS-CoV-2 variants. Treatment described: some 20 received Ad26.COV2.S at low or high dose, single or two shots; about 5 received placebo; per-sample allocation not given. Material that was analyzed had been drawn on day 63 after the first vaccine or placebo injection. Produced via immunoSEQ multiplex PCR; TCRdb's table is partial and in-frame only. This sample has roughly 250,000 clones, with roughly 87% found just once. The sequencing here drew on peripheral blood, taken in a trial of Ad26.COV2.S vaccine versus placebo. The receptors shown here come from a person between 18 and 59 years old who received the Ad26.COV2.S COVID-19 vaccine or a placebo.

V gene TRBV5-5 combines with J gene TRBJ2-5, with 13 bases aligning to TRBD2. The CDR3 has 15 amino acids. After removal of 4 bases from V and 5 bases from J, the junction contained 5 bases not matched to a gene. Germline-derived CDR1 and CDR2 are SGHKS and YYEKEE (reference sequence). The CDR3 spells CASSPGLAGWETQYF. The CDR3 nucleotides read TGTGCCAGCAGCCCGGGACTAGCGGGGTGGGAGACCCAGTACTTC. Full variable domain (rest looked up from reference TRBV5-5 and TRBJ2-5): DAGVTQSPTHLIKTRGQQVTLRCSPISGHKSVSWYQQVLGQGPQFIFQYYEKEERGRGNFPDRFSARQFPNYSSELNVNALLLGDSALYLCASSPGLAGWETQYFGPGTRLLVL.

The chain combines TRBV3-1 (or the pseudogene TRBV3-2) with TRBJ2-5, with a possible D match to TRBD2 (7 bases). The CDR3 runs to 14 residues. Per the germline V gene, CDR1 is LGHDT and CDR2 is YNNKEL (reference sequence). Trimming shortened V by 4 bases and J by 5 bases, and 14 bases separated the two germline ends. The CDR3 DNA follows: TGTGCCAGCAGCCGAAAGGGGGGGCGGGAGACCCAGTACTTC. Amino acid sequence: CASSRKGGRETQYF.

For this clone: Other DNA sequences in this specimen translate into the identical CDR3. This chain connects TRBV3-1 (or the pseudogene TRBV3-2) to TRBJ2-1, with no clear D. CDR3 size: 12 residues. Germline V lookup: CDR1 LGHDT, CDR2 YNNKEL (reference sequence). Between the trimmed V and J ends, which lost 3 bases and 4 bases, there was a span of 4 bases. CDR3 in amino acids: CASSQGYNEQFF. CDR3 DNA: TGTGCCAGCAGCCAGGGTTACAATGAGCAGTTCTTC.

The chain employs TRBV2 and TRBJ1-2; tentative D call: TRBD1 (5 bases). Germline lookup yields CDR1 SNHLY and CDR2 FYNNEI. Deletions cut 5 bases from V and 4 bases from J, with 17 bases between. The CDR3 has 15 amino acids. Here the CDR3 reads CASSPSAGTFYGYTF. CDR3 nucleotides: TGTGCCAGCAGTCCCAGCGCCGGGACGTTCTATGGCTACACCTTC.

The rearrangement joins TRBV4-2 to TRBJ1-3, with D perhaps TRBD1 (5 bases). Germline assignment: CDR1 LGHNA and CDR2 YNFKEQ. This CDR3 is 16 amino acids long. Trimming pared 2 bases from V and 0 bases from J, leaving 11 bases between. CDR3 amino acids: CASSQSGLLSGNTIYF. The CDR3 nucleotides are TGTGCCAGCAGCCAATCGGGACTCCTCTCTGGAAACACCATATATTTT.

In this sample, this clone turned up once. This chain links TRBV11-2 with TRBJ1-5; no definite D call. Germline CDR1 SGHAT, CDR2 FQNNGV. Between the trimmed V and J ends, which lost 3 bases and 7 bases, there was a span of 10 bases. This CDR3 has 13 amino acids. The DNA of the CDR3 is TGTGCCAGCAGCTTTGGGGATGGACAGCCCCAGCATTTT. Amino acids: CASSFGDGQPQHF.

This sequence joins TRBV2 and TRBJ2-7; D ambiguous. The V and J ends lost 4 bases and 3 bases respectively, with 10 bases between them. The CDR3 totals 13 residues. From germline, CDR1 is SNHLY and CDR2 FYNNEI. The CDR3 coding sequence is TGTGCCAGCAGTGTCGAGTACGTCTACGAGCAGTACGTC. This gives the protein CASSVEYVYEQYV.

About this clone: The same CDR3 also results from other DNA sequences found in this sample. The chain has TRBV9 and TRBJ2-1, with 10 bases that match TRBD2. The CDR3 spans 15 residues. Germline values: CDR1 SGDLS, CDR2 YYNGEE. J gave up 4 bases and V 2 bases, and 3 bases lay outside the gene matches. The CDR3: CASSVDSGRYNEQFF. The CDR3 region has the DNA TGTGCCAGCAGCGTCGATAGCGGGAGGTACAATGAGCAGTTCTTC.

This clone was counted only a few times. This sequence joins TRBV24-1 and TRBJ2-3, with 9 bases matching TRBD2. Germline V gives CDR1 KGHDR, CDR2 SFDVKD. J was trimmed by 3 bases and V by 9 bases; bases with no gene match: 9. The CDR3 has 15 residues. CDR3: CATANPSGGTDTQYF. CDR3 DNA: TGTGCCACCGCAAACCCCAGCGGGGGGACAGATACGCAGTATTTT.

The chain carries TRBV6-5 and TRBJ2-5, with 9 bases fitting TRBD1. Trimming took 8 bases from V and 4 from J; bases not matched to a gene: 8. CDR3 length equals 14 residues. The germline V gene has CDR1 MNHEY and CDR2 SVGAGI. CDR3 residues: CASRWTGAGETQYF. CDR3 nucleotide sequence: TGTGCCAGCCGATGGACAGGGGCCGGAGAGACCCAGTACTTC.

The chain is built from TRBV24-1 and TRBJ2-1; D uncertain. This CDR3 spans 15 amino acids. Germline lookup yields CDR1 KGHDR and CDR2 SFDVKD. The V gene lost 3 bases and the J gene lost 5 bases, with 13 bases spanning the gap. In DNA, the CDR3 is TGTGCCACCAGTGATGTTGCGGCACTGAACAATGAGCAGTTCTTC. Residues: CATSDVAALNNEQFF.

V gene TRBV24-1 combines with J gene TRBJ1-1; a possible D gene is TRBD1 (5 bases). V gave up 6 bases and J gave up 3 bases, with 13 bases separating them. CDR1 is KGHDR, CDR2 SFDVKD, per germline. The CDR3 is 14 residues long. CDR3 sequence (DNA): TGTGCCACCAGTCCCTCGGACACCGACACTGAAGCTTTCTTT. Residues: CATSPSDTDTEAFF.

V is TRBV29-1 and J is TRBJ1-1, with D uncertain. Germline V gene sequence: CDR1 SQVTM, CDR2 ANQGSEA. V was pared by 7 bases and J by 0 bases, with 12 bases between. The CDR3 has 13 residues. The CDR3 region is CSGRAALNTEAFF. In DNA, the CDR3 is TGCAGCGGGCGGGCAGCCTTGAACACTGAAGCTTTCTTT.

The sample holds many counts of this clone. The chain joins TRBV21-1 to TRBJ2-7; the tabulated D call, TRBD1, remains unverified against the DNA. TRBV21-1 is recorded as a pseudogene. CDR3 length equals 11 residues. This CDR3 is CASKQGGEQYF. The CDR3 DNA sequence: TGTGCTAGCAAACAGGGGGGCGAGCAGTACTTC.

The chain recombines TRBV10-3 with TRBJ2-2; D remains unclear. This CDR3 spans 12 amino acids. CDR1 ENHRY and CDR2 SYGVKD come from the germline V gene. The ends were cut back, 8 bases at V and 6 bases at J, with 10 bases in the middle. For the CDR3, the DNA is TGTGCCATCGGTTCTACTTCCGGGGAGCTGTTTTTT. As protein: CAIGSTSGELFF.

This chain uses TRBV5-1 with TRBJ1-2; D might be TRBD1 (5 bases). The V end lost 4 bases, the J end lost 5 bases, and 12 bases lay between the germline ends. Per the germline V gene, CDR1 is SGHRS and CDR2 is YFSETQ. CDR3 length: 13 amino acids. This CDR3 reads CASSGGTDYGYTF. The CDR3 DNA sequence: TGCGCCAGCAGCGGGGGGACGGATTATGGCTACACCTTC.

The J gene is TRBJ2-2, the V gene TRBV5-8, with D unresolved. CDR1 is SGHTS, CDR2 YDEGEE, per germline. Deletions cut 8 bases from V and 7 bases from J, with 15 bases between. The CDR3 extends over 13 amino acids. CDR3 loop: CARDRLDGGELFF. CDR3 in DNA: TGTGCCAGAGATCGATTAGATGGCGGGGAGCTGTTTTTT.

The chain carries TRBV2 and TRBJ2-7; D gene uncertain. V was clipped by 7 bases and J by 5 bases, with 12 bases between them. The CDR3 runs 12 residues. Germline V gene data show CDR1 as SNHLY and CDR2 as FYNNEI. The CDR3 reads CASILGPDEQYV. The CDR3 nucleotides read TGTGCCAGCATCCTCGGGCCCGACGAGCAGTACGTC.

The CDR3 sequence is CASSSSETPYRNEAFF. In DNA form, the CDR3 reads TGTGCCAGCAGTTCCAGCGAGACACCCTACAGGAACGAAGCTTTCTTT. The chain carries TRBV6-5 and TRBJ1-1; D is perhaps TRBD1 (5 bases). Trimming removed 4 bases from V and 8 bases from J, with 23 bases in between. Germline CDR1 reads MNHEY; CDR2 reads SVGAGI. CDR3 size: 16 residues.

The chain is built from TRBV7-7 and TRBJ1-2; D possibly corresponds to TRBD1 (6 bases). The CDR3 totals 16 residues. Germline V gene lookup returns CDR1 SSHAT and CDR2 FNYEAQ (reference sequence). Trimming pared 5 bases from V and 5 bases from J, leaving 21 bases between. CDR3 DNA: TGTGCCAGCAGCCAGGACGGACAGCGGAATCTTTATGGCTACACCTTC. Encoded protein: CASSQDGQRNLYGYTF.

The chain uses TRBV18 and TRBJ1-2; 10 bases match TRBD1. The CDR3 runs 15 residues. V was clipped by 0 bases and J by 7 bases; unmatched bases: 5. Per germline, CDR1 KGHSH and CDR2 LQKENI. CDR3 in DNA: TGTGCCAGCTCACCACCGTCGGGACAGGGGTTTGGCTACACCTTC. Its translation: CASSPPSGQGFGYTF.